One TCR beta chain is described in this entry. Its antigen remains unidentified. Produced via immunoSEQ multiplex PCR; TCRdb's table is partial and in-frame only. This table has 100,000 or so clones, about 70% appearing once. CDR3 length equals 19 residues. The germline V gene has CDR1 MDHEN and CDR2 SYDVKM. V lost 5 bases, J lost 3 bases, and 15 bases stayed unmatched. The data stem from a study of shared clonotypes between healthy human individuals. Study-wide findings and caveats: With several donors compared, 4.5% to 6.5% of naive CD4 clonotypes were shared.

The sequence derives from a woman in her thirties in good health. Sequencing was done on a sample of memory CD8+ T cells sorted from blood. The subset denotes: CD45RO+ cells pooled with CCR7-negative TemRA cells. The chain employs TRBV28 and TRBJ2-4, with TRBD2 matching 11 bases. CDR3 residues: CASSPILAGVGLVKNIQYF. The DNA of the CDR3 is TGTGCCAGCAGTCCCATACTAGCGGGAGTGGGATTAGTCAAAAACATTCAGTACTTC. Looking up the rest from reference TRBV28 and TRBJ2-4 gives the full variable domain: DVKVTQSSRYLVKRTGEKVFLECVQDMDHENMFWYRQDPGLGLRLIYFSYDVKMKEKGDIPEGYSVSREKKERFSLILESASTNQTSMYLCASSPILAGVGLVKNIQYFGAGTRLSVL.